This T cell receptor beta chain was recorded in a study of T cell changes during pregnancy in multiple sclerosis. In germline, CDR1 is WSHSY, CDR2 SAAADI. The CDR3 length is 14 residues. Trimming stripped 5 bases from V and 2 bases from J, with 11 bases between. The repertoire was sequenced with immunoSEQ multiplex PCR; TCRdb's copy has only in-frame clones and lacks some. This table holds about 42,000 clones, roughly nine tenths found once. This clone appeared a single time. This chain links TRBV10-2 with TRBJ2-3; tentatively, D is TRBD2 (6 bases). This receptor was taken from a female donor with multiple sclerosis, enrolled in a pregnancy study. The source material was CD4+ T cells from peripheral blood mononuclear cells, sampled before pregnancy. CDR3 DNA sequence: TGCGCCAGCAGTCATCCTAGCGTCACAGATACGCAGTATTTT. Its translation: CASSHPSVTDTQYF.